This T cell receptor beta chain was sequenced in a study of blood T cells in healthy people across ages. Study-wide points: A greater number of naive CD4+ cells and higher diversity distinguished long-lived donors from aged donors.

Germline V CDR1 and CDR2: SGHAT, FQNNGV. The CDR3 totals 11 residues. V was clipped by 8 bases and J by 7 bases; unmatched bases: 4. Alongside a J-beta primer mix, a sample-barcoded 5' primer served in a second PCR lasting about 7 to 11 cycles. From the 5' RACE reads, TCRdb called clonotypes with MiXCR, one entry per CDR3 protein. The sample consists of 1.4 million to 1.5 million distinct CDR3 sequences, 35% to 45% of them appearing once. Notes on this clonotype: Its antigen is currently unknown.

Sequenced material: blood. This sequence joins TRBV11-2 and TRBJ1-2; TRBD1 matches at 7 bases. The clonotype originates from a woman in her late teens or twenties in good health. The CDR3: CASYTGVGYTF. The CDR3 DNA reads as TGTGCCAGCTACACAGGGGTTGGCTACACCTTC.